The rows below give T cell receptor beta chains drawn from one sample of a study of T cell repertoires in cytomegalovirus infection. These receptors' targets are unknown. TCRdb recomputed calls from the reads with MiXCR, one row per CDR3 protein. The top ten clones hold over 85% of a sample with around 78,000 distinct CDR3 sequences, approximately 40% of them seen once. Material: CD8+ T cells from cultured PBMCs, obtained from culture after CMV antigen stimulation. These receptors were taken from a human donor in good health (CMV status not recorded). Some clones in this sample may be carry-over from other donors' samples. The CDR3 runs from the conserved cysteine through the conserved F or W. Fields, in order: J gene, V gene, D gene, clone size, CDR3 DNA, CDR3 protein. The D gene is left open where the match is weak. Not all rows give a size; the values are once, few, many and, for expanded clones, a class.

TRBJ1-1,TRBV9,TRBD1,NA,TGTGCCAGCAGTAATAAGAAAGGGACAGGCAGTATGAACACTGAAGCTTTCTTT,CASSNKKGTGSMNTEAFF
TRBJ2-7,TRBV7-2,NA,NA,TGTGCCAGCAGCGCAAAGGTGGGGGCCTCCTACGAGCAGTACTTC,CASSAKVGASYEQYF
TRBJ1-2,TRBV28,TRBD1,NA,TGTGCCAGCAGACTGGACAGGAGGGAATATGGCTACACCTTC,CASRLDRREYGYTF
TRBJ2-2,TRBV12-3/TRBV12-4,NA,NA,TGTGCCAGCAGTTTACCCCTAAGGGAGCTGTTTTTT,CASSLPLRELFF
TRBJ1-5,TRBV7-2,NA,NA,TGTGCCAGCAGCCCGGGGGGGGTCGACCAGCCCCAGCATTTT,CASSPGGVDQPQHF
TRBJ2-6,TRBV27,NA,NA,TGTGCCAGCAGTTCGACAGCCTCTGGGGCCAACGTCCTGACTTTC,CASSSTASGANVLTF
TRBJ2-6,TRBV6-5,NA,few,TGTGCCAGCAGTTGGGATCCCAACTCTGGGGCCAACGTCCTGACTTTC,CASSWDPNSGANVLTF
TRBJ2-5,TRBV9,TRBD2,few,TGTGCCAGCAGCACAAAGCCCCCCGGGACTAGCGGGGGAGGAGAGGAGACCCAGTACTTC,CASSTKPPGTSGGGEETQYF
TRBJ1-1,TRBV3-1,NA,NA,TGTGCCAGCAGCCAAGAGGATCAGGGGCCGAACACTGAAGCTTTCTTT,CASSQEDQGPNTEAFF
TRBJ1-4,TRBV7-2,NA,many,TGTGCCAGCAGCTTAGGCGCGGTAACTAATGAAAAACTGTTTTTT,CASSLGAVTNEKLFF
TRBJ2-1,TRBV11-2,NA,few,TGTGCCAGCAGCTTAATGCGGGTCTACAATGAGCAGTTCTTC,CASSLMRVYNEQFF
TRBJ2-2,TRBV7-6,NA,few,TGTGCCAGCAGCTTAGCTTGGGGCGACGGGGAGCTGTTTTTT,CASSLAWGDGELFF
TRBJ2-3,TRBV13,TRBD2,NA,TGTGCCAGCAGCGCGACGACTAGCGGGGGTACAGATACGCAGTATTTT,CASSATTSGGTDTQYF
TRBJ2-3,TRBV7-9,TRBD1,few,TGTGCCAGCAGCTTGAAACAGGGGCTCACAGATACGCAGTATTTT,CASSLKQGLTDTQYF
TRBJ1-4,TRBV2,NA,NA,TGTGCCAGCAGTGACGAACTAGCAACTAATGAAAAACTGTTTTTT,CASSDELATNEKLFF
TRBJ1-1,TRBV27,NA,many,TGTGCCAGCAGTTTTGGACTTAGCGCTGAAGCTTTCTTT,CASSFGLSAEAFF
TRBJ2-1,TRBV6-1,NA,NA,TGTGCCAGCACGGGGACCGTCTACAATGAGCAGTTCTTC,CASTGTVYNEQFF
TRBJ2-2,TRBV19,NA,few,TGTGCCAGTAGTCGGCACCCGAGCCACCCACGGGAGCTGTTTTTT,CASSRHPSHPRELFF
TRBJ1-1,TRBV7-8,TRBD1,many,TGTGCCAGCAGCTTAGGAGGGGGCGATTGGGACACTGAAGCTTTCTTT,CASSLGGGDWDTEAFF
TRBJ2-5,TRBV24-1,NA,NA,TGTGCCACGTCGGCTGAGGGTATTGGAGAGACCCAGTACTTC,CATSAEGIGETQYF
TRBJ2-2,TRBV20-1,TRBD1,NA,TGCAGTGCTAGAGACCTATTATGTACAGGGGTCAGAACCGGGGAGCTGTTTTTT,CSARDLLCTGVRTGELFF
TRBJ2-1,TRBV12-3/TRBV12-4,NA,once,TGTGCCAGCAGTTCGCCCTCGGGGGCCCCACCGAATGAGCAGTTCTTC,CASSSPSGAPPNEQFF
TRBJ2-1,TRBV2,TRBD2,NA,TGTGCCAGCAGTGAATGGACTAGCGGGGACAATGAGCAGTTCTTC,CASSEWTSGDNEQFF